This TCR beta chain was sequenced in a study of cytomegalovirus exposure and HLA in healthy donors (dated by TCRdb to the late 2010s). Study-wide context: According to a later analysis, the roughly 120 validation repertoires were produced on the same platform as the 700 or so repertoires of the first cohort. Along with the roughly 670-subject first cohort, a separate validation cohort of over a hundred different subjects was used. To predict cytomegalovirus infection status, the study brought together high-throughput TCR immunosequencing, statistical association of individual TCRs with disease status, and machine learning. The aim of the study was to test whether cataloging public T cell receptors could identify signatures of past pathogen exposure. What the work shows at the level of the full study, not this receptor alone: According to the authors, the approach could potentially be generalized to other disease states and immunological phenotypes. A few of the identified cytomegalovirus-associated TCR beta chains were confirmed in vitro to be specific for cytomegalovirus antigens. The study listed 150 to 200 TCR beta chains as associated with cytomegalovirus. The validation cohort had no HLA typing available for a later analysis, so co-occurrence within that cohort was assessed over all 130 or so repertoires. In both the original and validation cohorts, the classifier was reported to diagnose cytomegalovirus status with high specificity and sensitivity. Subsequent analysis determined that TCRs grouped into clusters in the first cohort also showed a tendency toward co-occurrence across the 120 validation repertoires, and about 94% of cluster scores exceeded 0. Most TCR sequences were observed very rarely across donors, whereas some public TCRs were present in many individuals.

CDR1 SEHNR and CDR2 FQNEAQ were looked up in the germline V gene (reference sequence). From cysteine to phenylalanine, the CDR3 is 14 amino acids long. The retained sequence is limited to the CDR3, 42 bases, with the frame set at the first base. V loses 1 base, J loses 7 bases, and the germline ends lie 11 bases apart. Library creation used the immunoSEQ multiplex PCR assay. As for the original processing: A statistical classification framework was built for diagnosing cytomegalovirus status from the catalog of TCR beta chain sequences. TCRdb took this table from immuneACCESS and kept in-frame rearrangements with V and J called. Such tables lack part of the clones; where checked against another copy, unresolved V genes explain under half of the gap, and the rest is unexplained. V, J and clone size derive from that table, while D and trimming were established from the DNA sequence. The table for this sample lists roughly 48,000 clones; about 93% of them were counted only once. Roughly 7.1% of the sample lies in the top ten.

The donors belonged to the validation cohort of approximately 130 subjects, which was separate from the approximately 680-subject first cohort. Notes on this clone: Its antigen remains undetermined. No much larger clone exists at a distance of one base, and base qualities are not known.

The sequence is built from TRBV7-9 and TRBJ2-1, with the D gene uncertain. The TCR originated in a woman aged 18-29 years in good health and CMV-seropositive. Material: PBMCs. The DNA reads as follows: TGTGCCAGCAGCTTAGGCTGGCCCGGGAATGAGCAGTTCTTC. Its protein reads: CASSLGWPGNEQFF.